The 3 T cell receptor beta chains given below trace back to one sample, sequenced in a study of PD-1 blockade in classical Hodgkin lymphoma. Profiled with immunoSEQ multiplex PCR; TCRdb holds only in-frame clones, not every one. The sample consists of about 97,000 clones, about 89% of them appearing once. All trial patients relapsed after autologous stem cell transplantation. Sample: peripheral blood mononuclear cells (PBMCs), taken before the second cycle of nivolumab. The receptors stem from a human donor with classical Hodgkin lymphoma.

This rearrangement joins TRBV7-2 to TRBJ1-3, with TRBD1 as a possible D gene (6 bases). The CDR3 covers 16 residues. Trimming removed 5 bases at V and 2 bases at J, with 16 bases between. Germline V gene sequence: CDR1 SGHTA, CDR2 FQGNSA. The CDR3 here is CASSPRGPGAGNTIYF. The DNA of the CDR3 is TGTGCCAGCAGCCCCAGGGGCCCAGGGGCTGGAAACACCATATATTTT.

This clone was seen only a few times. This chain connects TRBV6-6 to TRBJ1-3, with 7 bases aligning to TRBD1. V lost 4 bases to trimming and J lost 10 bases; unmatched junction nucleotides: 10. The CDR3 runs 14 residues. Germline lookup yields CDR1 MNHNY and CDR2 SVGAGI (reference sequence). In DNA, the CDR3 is TGTGCCAGCAGTTCGACAGGGCTACTGAATACCATATATTTT. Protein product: CASSSTGLLNTIYF.

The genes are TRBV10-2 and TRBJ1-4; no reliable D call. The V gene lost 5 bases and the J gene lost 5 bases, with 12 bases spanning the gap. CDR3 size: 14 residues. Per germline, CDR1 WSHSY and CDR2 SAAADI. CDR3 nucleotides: TGCGCCAGCAGTACGGCAGGTCGAAATGAAAAACTGTTTTTT. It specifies CASSTAGRNEKLFF.